This T cell receptor (beta chain) stems from a study of T cells in Graves' hyperthyroidism and ophthalmopathy. Broader study findings: Blood samples included most of the expanded thyroid clonotypes exceeding 0.001. Researchers report that a 13 V-J model separated ophthalmopathy from stable hyperthyroidism.

As concerns this clonotype: The antigen is unknown.

Trimming cost V 4 bases and J 0 bases, with 11 bases left between them. CDR1 is SGHRS and CDR2 is YFSETQ in the germline V gene. This CDR3 spans 16 amino acids. RNA transcripts were the template for amplifying TCR beta CDR3 regions. Primed by the HTBI set, a first-round RT-PCR was run on the TCR CDR3. TCRdb reanalysed the multiplex PCR reads using MiXCR and keeps one entry per CDR3 protein. The sample records around 620,000 distinct CDR3 sequences, more than 45% being singletons. V usage is TRBV5-1 and J usage is TRBJ1-6, with unresolved D. Material: peripheral blood or thyroid tissue (not recorded which). The source of this sequence is an adult woman with Graves' disease, either hyperthyroidism or ophthalmopathy (not recorded which). The CDR3, as DNA: TGCGCCAGCAGCGGAGGACTCTTCTCCTATAATTCACCCCTCCACTTT. Protein product: CASSGGLFSYNSPLHF.